The 20 T cell receptor beta chains presented below share a single source sample, sequenced in a study of neoadjuvant anti-PD-1 for oral cavity cancer. Assay used: immunoSEQ multiplex PCR; TCRdb lists only in-frame clones, some missing. The sample has over 11,000 clones; approximately 73% are singletons. Indicated time point: after neoadjuvant nivolumab, at surgical resection. The material sequenced was PBMCs, taken after nivolumab (anti-PD-1) treatment. The receptors stem from a person aged 40 to 85 with oral cavity squamous cell carcinoma.

J is TRBJ2-1 and V is TRBV7-3; no definite D call. This CDR3 contains 15 residues. In germline, CDR1 is SGHTA, CDR2 FQGTGA. Trimming took 5 bases from V and 5 from J, leaving 16 bases between them. The CDR3 here is CASSLLSLGNNEQFF. CDR3 coding DNA: TGTGCCAGCAGCCTCCTCTCCCTAGGGAACAATGAGCAGTTCTTC. Variable domain in full (rest from reference TRBV7-3 and TRBJ2-1): GAGVSQTPSNKVTEKGKYVELRCDPISGHTALYWYRQSLGQGPEFLIYFQGTGAADDSGLPNDRFFAVRPEGSVSTLKIQRTERGDSAVYLCASSLLSLGNNEQFFGPGTRLTVL.

V usage is TRBV7-3 and J usage is TRBJ2-3; 7 nucleotides agree with TRBD1. Per the germline V gene, CDR1 is SGHTA and CDR2 is FQGTGA. V was clipped by 5 bases and J by 1 base; unmatched bases: 9. This CDR3 region has 16 residues. CDR3 amino acids: CASSLQGVLGTDTQYF. CDR3 sequence (DNA): TGTGCCAGCAGCCTTCAGGGGGTTTTGGGCACAGATACGCAGTATTTT.

The chain joins TRBV5-1 to TRBJ1-2, with D possibly TRBD1 on 6 matching bases. Trimming stripped 4 bases from V and 8 bases from J, with 21 bases between. Germline V gives CDR1 SGHRS, CDR2 YFSETQ. The CDR3 contains 15 residues. The CDR3 is CASSPPSGGREGYTF. CDR3 coding DNA: TGCGCCAGCAGCCCTCCCTCCGGGGGGCGGGAAGGCTACACCTTC.

The rearrangement links TRBV27 to TRBJ2-3; D is unresolved. CDR3 length: 11 residues. Germline-derived CDR1 and CDR2 are MNHEY and SMNVEV (reference sequence). V lost 7 bases and J 5 bases, leaving 7 bases between the germline ends. CDR3 residues: CASTYLDTQYF. The CDR3 coding sequence is TGTGCCAGCACTTACTTAGATACGCAGTATTTT.

The chain has TRBV6-1 and TRBJ2-7; maybe TRBD2 (5 bases). In germline, CDR1 is MNHNS, CDR2 SASEGT. CDR3 length: 15 amino acids. CDR3 coding DNA: TGTCCAGCACGGGGTAGGCGACTCCTCTCCTACGAGCAGTACTTC. It is translated as CPARGRRLLSYEQYF.

The chain employs TRBV29-1 and TRBJ2-1; 10 bases align to TRBD1. This CDR3 is 11 amino acids long. Germline-derived CDR1 and CDR2 are SQVTM and ANQGSEA. Trimming cost V 5 bases and J 13 bases; bases outside gene matches: 5. CDR3 loop: CSVFRDRGQFF. CDR3 sequence (DNA): TGCAGCGTTTTCCGGGACAGGGGACAGTTCTTC.

This clone was seen only a few times. V is TRBV28 and J is TRBJ1-1; TRBD1 might be the D (5 bases). This CDR3 is built from 14 residues. Looked up from germline, CDR1 is MDHEN and CDR2 is SYDVKM. The ends were cut back, 5 bases at V and 0 bases at J, with 10 bases in the middle. The CDR3 DNA follows: TGTGCCAGCAGTAGCGGGACGATGAACACTGAAGCTTTCTTT. Translation: CASSSGTMNTEAFF.

This sequence joins TRBV2 and TRBJ2-7; D might be TRBD2 (9 bases). With 6 bases removed from V and 2 bases from J, the gap between germline ends came to 20 bases. This CDR3 is built from 16 residues. Per the germline V gene, CDR1 is SNHLY and CDR2 is FYNNEI. CDR3 nucleotide sequence: TGTGCCAGCAGGACAACAGGGGGACTAGCCCCCTACGAGCAGTACTTC. Translation gives CASRTTGGLAPYEQYF. Full variable domain (outside the CDR3, taken from reference TRBV2 and TRBJ2-7): EPEVTQTPSHQVTQMGQEVILRCVPISNHLYFYWYRQILGQKVEFLVSFYNNEISEKSEIFDDQFSVERPDGSNFTLKIRSTKLEDSAMYFCASRTTGGLAPYEQYFGPGTRLTVT.

The CDR3 protein is CAWSVSLSGPSYEQYF. The CDR3 DNA reads TGTGCCTGGAGTGTATCCCTCTCGGGCCCTTCCTACGAGCAGTACTTC. The genes are TRBV30 and TRBJ2-7; the D is unclear. Trimming stripped 0 bases from V and 1 base from J, with 16 bases between. Germline CDR1 reads GTSNPN; CDR2 reads SVGIG (reference sequence). The CDR3 is 16 residues long.

The chain links TRBV28 to TRBJ2-6; D unresolved. Trimming removed 7 bases from V and 1 base from J, with 14 bases in between. The CDR3 length is 16 residues. From germline, CDR1 is MDHEN and CDR2 SYDVKM. The CDR3 bases are TGTGCCAGCACTCTTAAGGGCGGTTCTGGGGCCAACGTCCTGACTTTC. Translating it yields CASTLKGGSGANVLTF.

Here the CDR3 reads CASSLGQTYGYTF. CDR3 sequence (DNA): TGCGCCAGCAGCTTGGGGCAGACCTATGGCTACACCTTC. The chain carries TRBV5-1 and TRBJ1-2; no reliable D call. The CDR3 runs 13 residues. The germline V gene has CDR1 SGHRS and CDR2 YFSETQ. Trimming shortened V by 0 bases and J by 4 bases, and 7 bases separated the two germline ends.

This clone is a singleton in its sample. V is TRBV6-5 and J is TRBJ2-1; 11 bases fit TRBD2. CDR1 and CDR2 (germline): MNHEY, SVGAGI. Unmatched junction bases numbered 5, after V lost 4 bases and J lost 6 bases. This CDR3 has 15 amino acids. In DNA form, the CDR3 reads TGTGCCAGCAGTTTCACTAGCGGGAGATTCAATGAGCAGTTCTTC. Protein: CASSFTSGRFNEQFF.

The chain is built from TRBV5-6 and TRBJ2-1; TRBD1 aligns across 10 bases. CDR1 and CDR2 (germline): SGHDT, YYEEEE. CDR3 length equals 15 residues. The V segment lost 4 bases and the J segment 3 bases; nucleotides outside the gene matches: 4. The CDR3 reads CASSPGQGFYNEQFF. The CDR3 DNA sequence: TGTGCCAGCAGCCCGGGACAGGGGTTCTACAATGAGCAGTTCTTC.

The chain recombines TRBV6-5 with TRBJ1-1, with D tentatively TRBD1 (5 bases). The germline V gene encodes CDR1 MNHEY and CDR2 SVGAGI. Trimming pared 0 bases from V and 7 bases from J, leaving 12 bases between. CDR3 length equals 14 residues. The CDR3 DNA follows: TGTGCCAGCAGTTACTCGATAGGGACCCTTGAAGCTTTCTTT. Translating gives CASSYSIGTLEAFF.

V is TRBV6-1 and J is TRBJ2-5, with a possible D match to TRBD2 (6 bases). Germline-derived CDR1 and CDR2 are MNHNS and SASEGT. Between the trimmed V and J ends, which lost 6 bases and 5 bases, there was a span of 16 bases. This CDR3 is built from 14 residues. CDR3 coding DNA: TGTGCCAGCAGCTTCATGGAACTAGCCGAGACCCAGTACTTC. Protein: CASSFMELAETQYF.

CDR3 nucleotides: TGTGCCAGCAGTTTCGGGGGCTTCGGCAATCAGCCCCAGCATTTT. It is translated as CASSFGGFGNQPQHF. The chain carries TRBV28 and TRBJ1-5, with a weak D call TRBD1 (6 bases). This CDR3 is 15 amino acids long. V was pared by 3 bases and J by 2 bases, with 11 bases between. Germline V lookup: CDR1 MDHEN, CDR2 SYDVKM.

The chain links TRBV20-1 to TRBJ2-7, with D perhaps matching TRBD2 (6 bases). There are 11 residues in the CDR3. CDR1 is DFQATT and CDR2 is SNEGSKA in the germline V gene (reference sequence). The V gene lost 5 bases and the J gene lost 6 bases, with 11 bases spanning the gap. The CDR3 sequence: CSAAPGGEQYF. DNA of the CDR3: TGCAGTGCTGCCCCCGGGGGCGAGCAGTACTTC.

V is TRBV7-9 and J is TRBJ2-4; D is unclear. The CDR3 runs to 13 residues. Trimming removed 4 bases from V and 8 bases from J, with 12 bases in between. CDR1 is SEHNR and CDR2 is FQNEAQ in the germline V gene (reference sequence). CDR3 in amino acids: CASSSQRMDIQYF. The CDR3 DNA sequence: TGTGCCAGCAGCTCCCAGCGAATGGACATTCAGTACTTC.

The sample holds a few counts of this clone. The CDR3 loop is CASSISGRAVFDGELFF. The CDR3 coding sequence is TGTGCCAGCAGTATAAGCGGGAGGGCCGTATTTGACGGGGAGCTGTTTTTT. The gene calls are TRBV27 and TRBJ2-2, with 10 bases aligning to TRBD2. Germline CDR1 reads MNHEY; CDR2 reads SMNVEV (reference sequence). The CDR3 loop spans 17 amino acids. J was trimmed by 7 bases and V by 5 bases; bases with no gene match: 13.

J is TRBJ1-1 and V is TRBV30; D gene uncertain. From germline, CDR1 is GTSNPN and CDR2 SVGIG (reference sequence). The CDR3 loop spans 12 amino acids. The V and J ends lost 0 bases and 11 bases respectively, with 13 bases between them. CDR3 sequence: CAWSVTGDKAFF. In DNA form, the CDR3 reads TGTGCCTGGAGTGTAACCGGGGATAAGGCTTTCTTT. Looking up the rest from reference TRBV30 and TRBJ1-1 gives the full variable domain: SQTIHQWPATLVQPVGSPLSLECTVEGTSNPNLYWYRQAAGRGLQLLFYSVGIGQISSEVPQNLSASRPQDRQFILSSKKLLLSDSGFYLCAWSVTGDKAFFGQGTRLTVV.